Below, 2 T cell receptor beta chains from the same sample are listed, as sequenced in a study of T-cell reconstitution after alpha-beta-depleted transplantation in children. Library preparation (for TCRbeta) was performed with unique molecular identifiers. One entry per CDR3 protein, called by TCRdb with MiXCR from the PCR reads. The sample gives 100,000 or so distinct CDR3 sequences, approximately 8% of which show up once; about a sixth is in the top ten. The specimen comprised PBMCs, sampled before TCRalphabeta/CD19-depleted stem cell transplant. Receptors originate from a boy aged 2 to 10 with acute lymphoblastic leukemia, due to receive a stem cell transplant.

CDR3 bases: TGTGCCAGCAGCCAAAATCAGGGCACCTACGAGCAGTACTTC. Residues: CASSQNQGTYEQYF. The chain employs TRBV3-1 and TRBJ2-7; TRBD1 is a possible D gene (5 bases). The CDR3 has 14 amino acids. Trimming cost V 2 bases and J 2 bases, with 10 bases left between them. Germline CDR1 is LGHDT and CDR2 is YNNKEL (reference sequence).

This clonotype came up many times. V and J are TRBV18 and TRBJ2-3; 12 bases line up with TRBD2. The CDR3 runs to 14 residues. Per the germline V gene, CDR1 is KGHSH and CDR2 is LQKENI. The V gene end was trimmed by 5 bases and the J gene end by 5 bases; junction bases not matched to a gene: 2. The CDR3 DNA reads TGTGCCAGCTCATCTAGCGGGGGGGAAGATACGCAGTATTTT. This encodes CASSSSGGEDTQYF.